This TCR beta chain was profiled in a study of vaccination effects on CD4 cells after COVID-19. Background on the study: It was two doses of either the BNT162b2 or mRNA-1273 vaccine that participants received.

Sequencing was performed with immunoSEQ multiplex PCR; in TCRdb, only in-frame clones are kept and a portion is missing. This sample yields 73,000 or so clones, of which roughly 79% are seen a single time; about 11% belongs to the top ten. Prior to sequencing, the ViraFEST assay stimulated PBMC with viral peptide pools, which expanded the antigen-specific CD4+ T cells. After less than 11 days in culture, the CD4+ T cells were isolated. Vaccine recipients had no previous SARS-CoV-2 infection; their nucleocapsid antibodies were negative. The authors exchanged half the medium for IL-2 medium on days 3 and 7. Worth noting for this clone: What it binds is not known.

CDR3 size: 20 residues. Looked up from germline, CDR1 is MGHRA and CDR2 is YSYEKL. V was pared by 6 bases and J by 0 bases, with 27 bases between. Study-level results: Late after vaccination, infection- and vaccine-induced clones showed marked clonal contraction. Only a single clone (1 of 255 vaccine-induced clones in healthy vaccinees) cross-reacted with common cold coronaviruses.

The sequence was collected from a human donor who received a COVID-19 vaccine. The chain links TRBV4-1 to TRBJ2-4; D not resolved. The starting material was CD4+ T cells from PBMCs cultured with SARS-CoV-2 spike peptides, obtained before COVID-19 vaccination. The CDR3 DNA reads TGCGCCAGCAGTCCAATATCGGGCATCGAAGGAGAGCTAGCCAAAAACATTCAGTACTTC. Its protein is CASSPISGIEGELAKNIQYF.